This TCR beta chain was sequenced for a study of blood T cells in healthy people across ages (dated by TCRdb to about 2015). Background on the whole study: In model experiments, roughly one uniquely barcoded TCR beta cDNA molecule per two T cells was captured by template switching. Using deep sequencing normalized with unique cDNA molecular identifiers, the study measured how TCR beta repertoire diversity changes with age. The donors were divided into four age groups: young (average approximately 17 years), middle-aged (about 40), aged (approximately 62) and long-lived (about 79). Donors of different ages were randomly distributed across sequencing lanes to avoid experimental bias. Two additional independent replicas of 1 million unique cDNA reads from the same blood draw were analyzed for two donors (one aged 18 to 30 and one aged 80 or older).

The library was prepared using 5' RACE. The instrument was an Illumina HiSeq 2500. A second PCR of about 7 to 12 cycles was run with a J-beta primer mix and a sample-barcoded 5' primer. Each TCR beta cDNA molecule received a unique molecular identifier from a template-switch 5' adaptor carrying 12 random nucleotides. Each sample yielded at least 3 million CDR3-containing paired-end reads. First-strand cDNA was synthesized from all RNA with the Mint cDNA synthesis kit, primed by a TRBC-specific oligonucleotide. Following uracil-DNA glycosylase treatment, a first 18-cycle PCR with universal primers M1SS and BC2_uni_R was performed on all cDNA. Turning to the authors' computational methods: Each sample was normalized by randomly selecting 1 million high-quality reads, each carrying a distinct molecular identifier. Instead of being binned into consensus sequences, reads with shared molecular identifiers were discarded. CDR3 identification, clonotype clustering and error correction used MiTCR with a Q25 quality threshold and the strictest error-elimination algorithm. A nonparametric unseen species model using Euler transformation provided a lower-bound estimate of total TCR beta diversity. The raw public reads went through TCRdb reprocessing: fastp at Q25, MiXCR clone calling, in-frame beta chains kept. Merged by CDR3 protein, the rows form single entries marked with the most common genes and DNA. The V and J calls reflect TCRdb's pipeline rather than the authors' work. This sample is represented by under 1 million distinct CDR3 sequences; approximately 48% of them were singletons. The biggest ten clones account for around 21% of the sample.

As encoded in the germline V gene (reference sequence), CDR1 is MNHNY while CDR2 is SVGAGI. CDR3 length: 15 amino acids, cysteine to phenylalanine. The DNA shown is the 45-base CDR3, in frame from base 1. In regard to this clonotype: Its antigen is unknown. The junction departs from germline at one end; a sequencing error may be responsible.

Overall study results and their limits: As age increased, observed TCR beta diversity per million T cells dropped in a roughly linear way, and a significant reduction was already evident by age approximately 40. A strong correlation was found between observed TCR beta diversity and the percentage of naive T cells measured by flow cytometry. The long-lived group showed more naive CD4+ T cells, fewer expanded clones and increased TCR diversity than the aged group, suggesting age selection. Estimates of total diversity based on one million sequenced T cells were regarded as lower bounds and as underestimates. Because profiling used bulk unsorted PBMCs, naive and antigen-experienced compartments could not be compared conclusively. Because the CMV infection status of the donors was unknown, age-related changes in expanded clonotypes may potentially have been confounded.

The roughly 38 donors, aged about 6 to 100 years, were systemically healthy Caucasian individuals from Russia. Each donor gave about 9.7 milliliters of peripheral blood, drawn into EDTA-treated Vacutainer tubes. PBMCs were isolated by Ficoll-Paque density-gradient centrifugation, with at least 7 million obtained per sample. Total RNA was extracted from PBMCs with Trizol reagent, with at least 5.5 micrograms obtained per sample. The percentages of naive CD45RAhigh/CD27high T cells were determined by flow cytometry on a PBMC aliquot from every donor. The rearrangement combines TRBV6-6 with TRBJ2-7, and perhaps TRBD1 as D gene, on 5 matching bases. Material: blood. This TCR was sampled from a man aged 55 to 69 in good health. The CDR3 protein: CASSRRTYLSYEQHF. In nucleotide form, the sequence is TGTGCCAGCAGCCGACGGACATACCTTTCCTACGAGCAGCACTTC.